The TCR beta chain under discussion was sequenced for a study of control samples from healthy donors and cancer patients. Clones were read by immunoSEQ multiplex PCR, and TCRdb kept only the in-frame ones, dropping some. The top ten clones hold roughly 4% of a sample with fewer than 70,000 clones, approximately 94% of them seen once. Germline CDR1 and CDR2: DFQATT and SNEGSKA (reference sequence). The CDR3 runs 14 residues. V lost 3 bases and J 0 bases, leaving 11 bases between the germline ends. This TCR was sampled from a man under 40 in good health. Material for sequencing was blood. V usage is TRBV20-1 and J usage is TRBJ1-1; D gene ambiguous. CDR3 DNA sequence: TGCAGTGCTAGTAAGGAATCCATGAACACTGAAGCTTTCTTT. Protein sequence: CSASKESMNTEAFF.